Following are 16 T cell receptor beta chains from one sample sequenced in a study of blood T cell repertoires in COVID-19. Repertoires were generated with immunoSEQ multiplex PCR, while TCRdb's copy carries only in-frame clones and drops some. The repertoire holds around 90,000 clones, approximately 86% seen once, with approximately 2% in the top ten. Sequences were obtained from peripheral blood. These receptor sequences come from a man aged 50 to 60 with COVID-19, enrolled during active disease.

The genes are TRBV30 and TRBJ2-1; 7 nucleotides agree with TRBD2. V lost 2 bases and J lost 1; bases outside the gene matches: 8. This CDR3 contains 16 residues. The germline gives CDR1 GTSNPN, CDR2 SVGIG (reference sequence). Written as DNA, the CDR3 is TGTGCCTGGAGTTCCCGACTAGCTATATCCTACAATGAGCAGTTCTTC. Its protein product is CAWSSRLAISYNEQFF.

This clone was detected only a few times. CDR3: CATTGVYGYTF. DNA for the CDR3: TGTGCCACCACAGGGGTCTATGGCTACACCTTC. The J gene is TRBJ1-2, the V gene TRBV10-3; 7 bases align to TRBD1. Trimming cost V 10 bases and J 4 bases; bases outside gene matches: 3. The CDR3 has 11 amino acids. Germline V gene lookup returns CDR1 ENHRY and CDR2 SYGVKD.

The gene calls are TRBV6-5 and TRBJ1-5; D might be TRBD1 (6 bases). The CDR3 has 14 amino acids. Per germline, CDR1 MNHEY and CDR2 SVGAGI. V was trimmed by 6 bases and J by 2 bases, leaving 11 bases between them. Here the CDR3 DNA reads TGTGCCAGCAGCTCCTCAGGGGGCAATCAGCCCCAGCATTTT. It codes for CASSSSGGNQPQHF.

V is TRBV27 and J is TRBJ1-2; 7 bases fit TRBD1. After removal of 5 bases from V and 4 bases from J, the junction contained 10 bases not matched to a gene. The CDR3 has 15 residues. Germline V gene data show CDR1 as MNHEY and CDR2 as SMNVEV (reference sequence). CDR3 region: CASSQGQRKFYGYTF. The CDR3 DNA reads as TGTGCCAGCAGTCAGGGACAGAGGAAATTCTATGGCTACACCTTC.

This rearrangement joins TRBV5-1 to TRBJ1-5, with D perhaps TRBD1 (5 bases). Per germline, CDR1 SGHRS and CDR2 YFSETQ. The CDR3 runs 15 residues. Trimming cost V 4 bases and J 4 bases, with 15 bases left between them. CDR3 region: CASSATPGPNQPQHF. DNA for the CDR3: TGCGCCAGCAGCGCTACACCAGGGCCGAATCAGCCCCAGCATTTT.

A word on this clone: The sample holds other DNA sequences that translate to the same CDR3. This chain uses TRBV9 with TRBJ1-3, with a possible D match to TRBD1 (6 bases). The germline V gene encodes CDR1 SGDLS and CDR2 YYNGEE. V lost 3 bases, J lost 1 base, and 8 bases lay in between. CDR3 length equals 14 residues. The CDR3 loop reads CASSATGSGNTIYF. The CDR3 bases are TGTGCCAGCAGCGCAACAGGGTCTGGAAACACCATATATTTT.

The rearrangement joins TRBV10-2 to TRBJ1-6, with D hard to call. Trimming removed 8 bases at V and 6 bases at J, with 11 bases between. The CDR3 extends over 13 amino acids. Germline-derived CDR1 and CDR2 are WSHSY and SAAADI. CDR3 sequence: CASLRAVNSPLHF. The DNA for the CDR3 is TGCGCCAGCTTGAGGGCGGTTAATTCACCCCTCCACTTT.

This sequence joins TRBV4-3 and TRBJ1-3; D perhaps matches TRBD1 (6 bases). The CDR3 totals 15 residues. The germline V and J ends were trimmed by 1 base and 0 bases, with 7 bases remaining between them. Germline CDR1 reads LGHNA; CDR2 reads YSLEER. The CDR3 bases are TGCGCCAGCAGCCAAGTCAGGGGCTCTGGAAACACCATATATTTT. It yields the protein CASSQVRGSGNTIYF.

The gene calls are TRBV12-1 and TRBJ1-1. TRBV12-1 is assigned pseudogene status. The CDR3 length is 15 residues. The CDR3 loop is CASSPPRTGLCEAFF. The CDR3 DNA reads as TGTGCCAGCAGCCCGCCGAGGACGGGATTATGTGAAGCTTTCTTT.

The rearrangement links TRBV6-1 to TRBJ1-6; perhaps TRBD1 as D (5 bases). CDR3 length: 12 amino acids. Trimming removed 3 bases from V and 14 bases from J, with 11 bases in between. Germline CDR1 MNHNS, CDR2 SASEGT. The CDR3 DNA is TGTGCCAGCAGTGATACAGGCCCAGCCCTCCACTTT. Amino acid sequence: CASSDTGPALHF.

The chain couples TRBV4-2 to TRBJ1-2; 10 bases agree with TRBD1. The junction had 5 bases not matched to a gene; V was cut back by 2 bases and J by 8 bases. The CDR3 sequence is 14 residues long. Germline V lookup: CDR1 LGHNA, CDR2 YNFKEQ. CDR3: CASSQQGQGDGYTF. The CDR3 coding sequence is TGTGCCAGCAGCCAACAAGGACAGGGGGACGGCTACACCTTC.

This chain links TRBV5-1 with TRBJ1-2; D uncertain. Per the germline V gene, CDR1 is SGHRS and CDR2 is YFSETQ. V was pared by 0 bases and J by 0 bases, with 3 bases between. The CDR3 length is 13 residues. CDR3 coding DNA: TGCGCCAGCAGCTTGGGTACTAACTATGGCTACACCTTC. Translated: CASSLGTNYGYTF.

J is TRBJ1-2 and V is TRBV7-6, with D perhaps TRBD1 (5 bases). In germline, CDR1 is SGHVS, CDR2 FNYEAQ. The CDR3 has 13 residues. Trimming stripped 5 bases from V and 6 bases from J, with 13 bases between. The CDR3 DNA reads TGTGCCAGCAGCAACACTGGGGGGGATGGCTACACCTTC. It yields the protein CASSNTGGDGYTF.

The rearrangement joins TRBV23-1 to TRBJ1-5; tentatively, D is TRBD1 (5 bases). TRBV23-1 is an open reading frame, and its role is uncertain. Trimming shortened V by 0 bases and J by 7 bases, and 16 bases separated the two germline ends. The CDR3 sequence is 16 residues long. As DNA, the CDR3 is TGCGCCAGCAGTCAATCGCAGGCAGGGTACGGACAGCCCCAGCATTTT. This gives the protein CASSQSQAGYGQPQHF.

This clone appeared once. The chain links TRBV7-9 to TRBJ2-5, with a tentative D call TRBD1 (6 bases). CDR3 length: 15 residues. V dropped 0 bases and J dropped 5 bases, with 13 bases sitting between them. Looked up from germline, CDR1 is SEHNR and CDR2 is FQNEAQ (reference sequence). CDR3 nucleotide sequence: TGTGCCAGCAGCTTAGCGCTTGCGCAGGGGGAGACCCAGTACTTC. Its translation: CASSLALAQGETQYF.

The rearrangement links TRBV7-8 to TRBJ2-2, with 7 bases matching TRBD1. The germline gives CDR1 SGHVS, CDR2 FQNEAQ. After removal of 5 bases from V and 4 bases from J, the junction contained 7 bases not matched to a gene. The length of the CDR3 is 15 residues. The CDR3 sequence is CASSRQGPITGELFF. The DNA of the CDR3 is TGTGCCAGCAGCCGACAGGGTCCGATCACCGGGGAGCTGTTTTTT.